The next 22 T cell receptor beta chains were all read from a single sample in a study of blood T cells in healthy people across ages (dated by TCRdb to the mid-2010s). Library preparation was by 5' RACE. A second PCR of about 7 to 12 cycles was run with a J-beta primer mix and a sample-barcoded 5' primer. The raw public data were reprocessed by TCRdb itself: fastp quality trimming at Q25, MiXCR clonotype calling, in-frame beta chains only. Under each unique CDR3 protein, matching rows form one entry showing the most common genes and DNA. In this sample the table shows 1.5 million to 2 million distinct CDR3 sequences, about two fifths of which occur a single time. 23% of the sample belongs to the ten largest clones. Sequencing used blood. Receptors were obtained from a human donor in good health.

This clonotype was seen a few times. The rearrangement uses TRBV9 and TRBJ2-5; TRBD2 agrees at 10 bases. The V segment lost 4 bases and the J segment 5 bases; nucleotides outside the gene matches: 8. This CDR3 is 15 amino acids long. The germline V gene encodes CDR1 SGDLS and CDR2 YYNGEE. The CDR3 loop is CASSPGLAGAETQYF. The CDR3 nucleotides read TGTGCCAGCAGCCCCGGGCTAGCGGGGGCGGAGACCCAGTACTTC. Together with reference TRBV9 and TRBJ2-5, the CDR3 gives the full variable domain: DSGVTQTPKHLITATGQRVTLRCSPRSGDLSVYWYQQSLDQGLQFLIQYYNGEERAKGNILERFSAQQFPDLHSELNLSSLELGDSALYFCASSPGLAGAETQYFGPGTRLLVL.

In this sample, this clonotype turned up a few times. This chain connects TRBV20-1 to TRBJ1-1, with 7 positions matching TRBD1. Germline assignment: CDR1 DFQATT and CDR2 SNEGSKA (reference sequence). Trimming at V came to 6 bases and at J to 5 bases, leaving 9 bases not matched to a gene. There are 13 residues in the CDR3. The DNA of the CDR3 is TGCAGTGCCCCTCGGACAGGTCTAACTGAAGCTTTCTTT. Its translation: CSAPRTGLTEAFF.

This clonotype has ten or more counts. V gene TRBV29-1 combines with J gene TRBJ2-1; D uncertain. Trimming left V 3 bases short and J 0 bases short, with 3 bases between. Germline V gene data show CDR1 as SQVTM and CDR2 as ANQGSEA. There are 12 residues in the CDR3. CDR3 DNA: TGCAGCGTTGAGTCCTCCTACAATGAGCAGTTCTTC. Amino acids: CSVESSYNEQFF.

This chain joins TRBV5-1 and TRBJ2-5; 10 positions match TRBD1. CDR3 size: 17 residues. Germline CDR1 and CDR2: SGHRS and YFSETQ. Trimming at V came to 1 base and at J to 0 bases, leaving 6 bases not matched to a gene. CDR3 in amino acids: CASSLLGTGDYQETQYF. The CDR3 DNA sequence: TGCGCCAGCAGCTTGTTAGGGACAGGGGACTACCAAGAGACCCAGTACTTC. Based on the CDR3 plus reference TRBV5-1 and TRBJ2-5, the full variable domain is KAGVTQTPRYLIKTRGQQVTLSCSPISGHRSVSWYQQTPGQGLQFLFEYFSETQRNKGNFPGRFSGRQFSNSRSEMNVSTLELGDSALYLCASSLLGTGDYQETQYFGPGTRLLVL.

This clonotype was detected many times. V usage is TRBV7-2 and J usage is TRBJ2-6; D is ambiguous. Trimming removed 3 bases from V and 0 bases from J, with 6 bases in between. From germline, CDR1 is SGHTA and CDR2 FQGNSA. This CDR3 has 15 residues. The CDR3 here is CASSFSSSGANVLTF. In DNA, the CDR3 is TGTGCCAGCAGCTTTTCATCCTCTGGGGCCAACGTCCTGACTTTC.

The V call is TRBV7-9, the J call TRBJ2-1; 7 bases line up with TRBD2. Germline assignment: CDR1 SEHNR and CDR2 FQNEAQ (reference sequence). The V and J ends lost 6 bases and 2 bases, in that order; junction bases with no gene match: 16. This CDR3 comprises 18 residues. The CDR3 DNA reads as TGTGCCAGCAGGCCGAGGGCGGGGGAGAATCGACCCTACAATGAGCAGTTCTTC. Translated: CASRPRAGENRPYNEQFF. The whole variable domain, filled in from reference TRBV7-9 and TRBJ2-1, reads DTGVSQNPRHKITKRGQNVTFRCDPISEHNRLYWYRQTLGQGPEFLTYFQNEAQLEKSRLLSDRFSAERPKGSFSTLEIQRTEQGDSAMYLCASRPRAGENRPYNEQFFGPGTRLTVL.

This sequence joins TRBV6-1 and TRBJ2-6; 9 bases are shared with TRBD1. Germline trimming cut 11 bases from V and 3 bases from J; bases unmatched to any gene: 8. Germline CDR1 reads MNHNS; CDR2 reads SASEGT. The length of the CDR3 is 15 residues. The CDR3, as DNA: TGTGCCCACGGACAGGGGAGGGATGGGGCCAACGTCCTGACTTTC. It specifies CAHGQGRDGANVLTF.

Comments on this clonotype: One junction end does not reproduce the germline sequence, and a read error may be involved. This chain joins TRBV20-1 and TRBJ1-2; no definite D call. The length of the CDR3 is 13 residues. Germline V gene lookup returns CDR1 DFQATT and CDR2 SNEGSKA (reference sequence). CDR3 region: CSAYLTTNYDYTF. The CDR3 DNA reads TGCAGTGCTTATTTGACAACTAACTATGACTACACCTTC.

This rearrangement joins TRBV5-1 to TRBJ1-2; TRBD1 matches at 8 bases. The CDR3 totals 15 residues. Losses at the gene ends were 4 bases for V and 6 bases for J; bases not matched to a gene: 11. CDR1 and CDR2 from the germline V gene are SGHRS and YFSETQ. As DNA, the CDR3 is TGCGCCAGCAGCCTACAGGGGCAGGGGGCGAATGGCTACACCTTC. Its protein product is CASSLQGQGANGYTF.

The chain carries TRBV7-2 and TRBJ1-2, with D perhaps TRBD1 (6 bases). This CDR3 is built from 14 residues. Deletions cut 6 bases from V and 6 bases from J, with 17 bases between. Germline CDR1 reads SGHTA; CDR2 reads FQGNSA. Here the CDR3 reads CASSAQGRVDGYTF. CDR3 in DNA: TGTGCCAGCAGTGCACAGGGCCGCGTTGATGGCTACACCTTC. The full variable domain, its missing parts supplied by reference TRBV7-2 and TRBJ1-2, is GAGVSQSPSNKVTEKGKDVELRCDPISGHTALYWYRQSLGQGLEFLIYFQGNSAPDKSGLPSDRFSAERTGGSVSTLTIQRTQQEDSAVYLCASSAQGRVDGYTFGSGTRLTVV.

The V and J genes are TRBV7-2 and TRBJ1-1; TRBD1 matches at 7 bases. The CDR3 length is 13 residues. The germline V gene encodes CDR1 SGHTA and CDR2 FQGNSA. The V segment lost 5 bases and the J segment 7 bases; nucleotides outside the gene matches: 7. The CDR3 here is CASSQTGLVEAFF. The DNA of the CDR3 is TGTGCCAGCAGCCAGACAGGGCTGGTTGAAGCTTTCTTT.

This clonotype was counted a few times. The chain is built from TRBV10-3 and TRBJ1-2; D is uncertain. The CDR3 consists of 14 residues. CDR1 ENHRY and CDR2 SYGVKD come from the germline V gene. V was pared by 3 bases and J by 2 bases, with 10 bases between. The CDR3 DNA is TGTGCCATCAGTGATCCCCAACGGAACTATGGCTACACCTTC. Its translation: CAISDPQRNYGYTF.

CDR3 coding DNA: TGCAGCGTTGAAGATACGGGAACCAAAAACATTCAGTACTTC. Translation gives CSVEDTGTKNIQYF. The chain links TRBV29-1 to TRBJ2-4; perhaps TRBD2 as D (5 bases). Trimming removed 0 bases at V and 2 bases at J, with 8 bases between. The CDR3 covers 14 residues. Germline-derived CDR1 and CDR2 are SQVTM and ANQGSEA.

This clonotype was seen only a few times. The chain combines TRBV12-3 or TRBV12-4 with TRBJ2-7, with a tentative D call TRBD1 (5 bases). The CDR3 is 15 amino acids. Trimming shortened V by 6 bases and J by 2 bases, and 17 bases separated the two germline ends. CDR3 nucleotides: TGTGCCAGCAGCTACAGAAGACAGATTCCCTACGAGCAGTACTTC. This sequence encodes CASSYRRQIPYEQYF.

Here the CDR3 reads CASSDGREKLFF. CDR3 nucleotide sequence: TGTGCCAGCAGTGACGGTCGGGAAAAACTGTTTTTT. The J gene is TRBJ1-4, the V gene TRBV25-1, with D unclear. CDR3 length: 12 amino acids. The V gene's germline CDR1 is MGHDK and CDR2 SYGVNS. Trimming removed 3 bases at V and 8 bases at J, with 7 bases between.

Notes on this clonotype: Sequence at one end of the junction differs from germline and may be a read error. V gene TRBV29-1 combines with J gene TRBJ1-1, with D uncertain. The CDR3 length is 11 residues. Per germline, CDR1 SQVTM and CDR2 ANQGSEA. This CDR3 is CSVEDFQEAFF. The CDR3 nucleotides read TGCAGCGTTGAGGATTTCCAAGAAGCGTTCTTT.

This clonotype was seen just once. The chain recombines TRBV2 with TRBJ2-5; 9 positions match TRBD1. Germline V lookup: CDR1 SNHLY, CDR2 FYNNEI. The CDR3 has 13 amino acids. The J segment lost 4 bases and the V segment lost 9 bases, leaving 6 bases of the junction unmatched. In DNA, the CDR3 is TGTGCCAGTAACAGGGGGCGCCCAGAGACCCAGTACTTC. As protein: CASNRGRPETQYF.

This chain joins TRBV4-2 and TRBJ2-3, with TRBD2 identical over 11 bases. Germline V gene lookup returns CDR1 LGHNA and CDR2 YNFKEQ. V lost 5 bases to trimming and J lost 0 bases; unmatched junction nucleotides: 4. This CDR3 region has 16 residues. CDR3 sequence (DNA): TGTGCCAGCAGCAAAGGGACTAGCGGTAGCACAGATACGCAGTATTTT. Amino acid sequence: CASSKGTSGSTDTQYF.

The chain links TRBV11-2 to TRBJ2-1, with D possibly called TRBD1 or TRBD2 (6 bases each). Trimming took 5 bases from V and 0 from J, leaving 20 bases between them. The germline V gene has CDR1 SGHAT and CDR2 FQNNGV. This CDR3 spans 18 amino acids. The CDR3 DNA reads TGTGCCAGCAGCCTCTTGAGGGGGGCCCGAAGCTCCTACAATGAGCAGTTCTTC. It codes for CASSLLRGARSSYNEQFF.

This chain connects TRBV2 to TRBJ1-2, with TRBD1 as a possible D gene (6 bases). The V and J ends lost 4 bases and 7 bases respectively, with 19 bases between them. Germline V gene lookup returns CDR1 SNHLY and CDR2 FYNNEI. The CDR3 is made up of 15 amino acids. CDR3 sequence (DNA): TGTGCCAGCAGTGTTTTGGGGGGCGGGAGCGGTGGCTACACCTTC. Amino acids: CASSVLGGGSGGYTF.

This clonotype has only a few counts. The J gene is TRBJ2-3, the V gene TRBV20-1; D remains ambiguous. CDR1 DFQATT and CDR2 SNEGSKA come from the germline V gene (reference sequence). Trimming pared 6 bases from V and 2 bases from J, leaving 6 bases between. This CDR3 region has 11 residues. The CDR3 sequence is CSARFTDTQYF. CDR3 in DNA: TGCAGTGCGAGATTCACAGATACGCAGTATTTT.

V usage is TRBV11-2 and J usage is TRBJ1-1, with D perhaps matching TRBD1 (5 bases). The germline V and J ends were trimmed by 2 bases and 5 bases, with 12 bases remaining between them. The germline V gene has CDR1 SGHAT and CDR2 FQNNGV. The CDR3 loop spans 14 amino acids. The CDR3 DNA follows: TGTGCCAGCAGCTTATCCAGGGAGGGGACTGAAGCTTTCTTT. It is translated as CASSLSREGTEAFF.